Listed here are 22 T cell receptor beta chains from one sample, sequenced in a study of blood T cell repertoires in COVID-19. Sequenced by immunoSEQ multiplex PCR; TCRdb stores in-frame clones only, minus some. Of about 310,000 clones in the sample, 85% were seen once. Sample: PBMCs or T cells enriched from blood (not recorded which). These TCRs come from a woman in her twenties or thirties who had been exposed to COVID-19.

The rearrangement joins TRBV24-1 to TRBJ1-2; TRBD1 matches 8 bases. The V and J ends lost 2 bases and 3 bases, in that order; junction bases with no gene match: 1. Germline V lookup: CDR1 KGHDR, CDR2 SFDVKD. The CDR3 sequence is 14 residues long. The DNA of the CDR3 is TGTGCCACCAGTGATTCAGGGGGCGACTATGGCTACACCTTC. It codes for CATSDSGGDYGYTF.

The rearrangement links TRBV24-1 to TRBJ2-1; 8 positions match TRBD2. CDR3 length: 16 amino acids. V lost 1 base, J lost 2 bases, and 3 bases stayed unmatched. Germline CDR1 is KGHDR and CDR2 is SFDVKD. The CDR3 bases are TGTGCCACCAGTGATTTAGGGCGGGGGGCCTACAATGAGCAGTTCTTC. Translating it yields CATSDLGRGAYNEQFF.

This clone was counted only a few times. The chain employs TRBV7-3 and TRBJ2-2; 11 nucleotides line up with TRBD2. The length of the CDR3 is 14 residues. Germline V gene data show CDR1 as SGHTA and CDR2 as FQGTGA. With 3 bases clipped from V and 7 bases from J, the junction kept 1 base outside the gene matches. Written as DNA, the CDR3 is TGTGCCAGCAGCTTTACTAGCGGGAGCGGGGAGCTGTTTTTT. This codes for CASSFTSGSGELFF.

CDR3 amino acids: CSVAGVLNTEAFF. The CDR3 nucleotides read TGCAGCGTTGCGGGAGTTTTAAACACTGAAGCTTTCTTT. The chain combines TRBV29-1 with TRBJ1-1; D unclear. CDR1 SQVTM and CDR2 ANQGSEA come from the germline V gene. V shed 4 bases and J shed 2 bases, with 11 bases lying between them. The CDR3 spans 13 residues. Full variable domain (rest looked up from reference TRBV29-1 and TRBJ1-1): SAVISQKPSRDICQRGTSLTIQCQVDSQVTMMFWYRQQPGQSLTLIATANQGSEATYESGFVIDKFPISRPNLTFSTLTVSNMSPEDSSIYLCSVAGVLNTEAFFGQGTRLTVV.

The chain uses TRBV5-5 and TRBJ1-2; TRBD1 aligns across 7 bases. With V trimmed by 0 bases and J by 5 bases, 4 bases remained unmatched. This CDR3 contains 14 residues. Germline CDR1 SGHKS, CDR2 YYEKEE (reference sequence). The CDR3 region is CASSLETGRYGYTF. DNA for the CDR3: TGTGCCAGCAGCTTGGAGACAGGGAGATATGGCTACACCTTC.

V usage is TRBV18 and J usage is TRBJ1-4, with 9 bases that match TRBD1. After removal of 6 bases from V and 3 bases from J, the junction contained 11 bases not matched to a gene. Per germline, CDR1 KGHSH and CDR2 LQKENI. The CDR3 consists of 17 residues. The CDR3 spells CASSYGTGINPNEKLFF. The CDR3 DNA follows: TGTGCCAGCTCCTATGGGACAGGGATCAATCCTAATGAAAAACTGTTTTTT.

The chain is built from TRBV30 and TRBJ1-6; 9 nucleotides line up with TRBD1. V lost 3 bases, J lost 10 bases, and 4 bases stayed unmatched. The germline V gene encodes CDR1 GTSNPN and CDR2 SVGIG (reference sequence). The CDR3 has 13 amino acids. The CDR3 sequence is CAWRGQGNSPLHF. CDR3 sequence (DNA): TGTGCCTGGAGGGGACAGGGAAACTCACCCCTCCACTTT.

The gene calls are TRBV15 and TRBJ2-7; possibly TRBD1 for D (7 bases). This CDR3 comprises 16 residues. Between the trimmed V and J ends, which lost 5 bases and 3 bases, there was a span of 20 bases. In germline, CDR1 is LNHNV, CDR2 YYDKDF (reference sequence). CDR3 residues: CATSPKGGQTLYEQYF. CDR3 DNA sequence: TGTGCCACCAGCCCAAAGGGGGGACAGACCCTCTACGAGCAGTACTTC.

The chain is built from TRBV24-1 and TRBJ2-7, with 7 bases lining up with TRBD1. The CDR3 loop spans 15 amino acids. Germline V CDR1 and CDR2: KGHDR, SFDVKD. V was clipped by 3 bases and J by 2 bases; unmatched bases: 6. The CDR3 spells CATSDPRQGTYEQYF. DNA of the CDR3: TGTGCCACCAGTGATCCTCGACAGGGAACCTACGAGCAGTACTTC.

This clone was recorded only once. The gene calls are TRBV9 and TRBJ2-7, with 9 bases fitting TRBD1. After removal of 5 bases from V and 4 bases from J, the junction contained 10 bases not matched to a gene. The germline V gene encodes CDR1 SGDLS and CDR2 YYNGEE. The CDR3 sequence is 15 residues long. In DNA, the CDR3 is TGTGCCAGCAGTTTCTCGACAGGGGGATTTTACGAGCAGTACTTC. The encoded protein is CASSFSTGGFYEQYF. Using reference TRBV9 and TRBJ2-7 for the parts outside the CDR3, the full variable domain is DSGVTQTPKHLITATGQRVTLRCSPRSGDLSVYWYQQSLDQGLQFLIQYYNGEERAKGNILERFSAQQFPDLHSELNLSSLELGDSALYFCASSFSTGGFYEQYFGPGTRLTVT.

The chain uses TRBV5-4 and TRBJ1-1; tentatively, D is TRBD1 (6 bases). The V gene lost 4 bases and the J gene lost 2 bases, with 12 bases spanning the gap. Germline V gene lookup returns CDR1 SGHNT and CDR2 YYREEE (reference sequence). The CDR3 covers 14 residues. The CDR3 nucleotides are TGTGCCAGCAGCCCCCAGGGGACAAACACTGAAGCTTTCTTT. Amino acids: CASSPQGTNTEAFF.

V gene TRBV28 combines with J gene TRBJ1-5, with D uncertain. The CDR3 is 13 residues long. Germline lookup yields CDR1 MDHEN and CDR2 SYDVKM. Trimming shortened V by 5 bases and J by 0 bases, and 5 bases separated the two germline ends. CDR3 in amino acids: CASSRDSNQPQHF. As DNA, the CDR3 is TGTGCCAGCAGTCGAGATAGCAATCAGCCCCAGCATTTT.

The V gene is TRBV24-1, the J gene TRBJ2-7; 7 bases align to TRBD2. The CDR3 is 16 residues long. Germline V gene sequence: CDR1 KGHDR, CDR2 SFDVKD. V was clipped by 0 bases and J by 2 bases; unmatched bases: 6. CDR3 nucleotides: TGTGCCACCAGTGATTTGCTTCGAGGGAGGGCCTACGAGCAGTACTTC. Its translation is CATSDLLRGRAYEQYF.

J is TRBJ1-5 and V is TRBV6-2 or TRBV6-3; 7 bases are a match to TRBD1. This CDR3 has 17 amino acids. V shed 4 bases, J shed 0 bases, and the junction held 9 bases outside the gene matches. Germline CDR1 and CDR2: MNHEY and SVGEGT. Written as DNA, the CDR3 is TGTGCCAGCAGTTTTCGAACGGACAGGAATAGCAATCAGCCCCAGCATTTT. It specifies CASSFRTDRNSNQPQHF.

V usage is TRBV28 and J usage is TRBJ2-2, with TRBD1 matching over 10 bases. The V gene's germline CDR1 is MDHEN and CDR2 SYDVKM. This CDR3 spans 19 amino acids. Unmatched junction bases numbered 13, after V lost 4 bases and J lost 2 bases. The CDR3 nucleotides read TGTGCCAGCAGTTCCCCCGGGACAGGGGTGTCCCGTAACACCGGGGAGCTGTTTTTT. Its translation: CASSSPGTGVSRNTGELFF.

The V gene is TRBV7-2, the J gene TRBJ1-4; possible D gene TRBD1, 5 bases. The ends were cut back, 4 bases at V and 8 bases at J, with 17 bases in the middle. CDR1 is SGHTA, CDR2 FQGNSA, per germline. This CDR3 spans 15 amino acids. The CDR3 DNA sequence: TGTGCCAGCAGCTGGTATTATGCGAAGGGGGAAAAACTGTTTTTT. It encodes CASSWYYAKGEKLFF. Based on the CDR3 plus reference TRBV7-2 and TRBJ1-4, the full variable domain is GAGVSQSPSNKVTEKGKDVELRCDPISGHTALYWYRQSLGQGLEFLIYFQGNSAPDKSGLPSDRFSAERTGGSVSTLTIQRTQQEDSAVYLCASSWYYAKGEKLFFGSGTQLSVL.

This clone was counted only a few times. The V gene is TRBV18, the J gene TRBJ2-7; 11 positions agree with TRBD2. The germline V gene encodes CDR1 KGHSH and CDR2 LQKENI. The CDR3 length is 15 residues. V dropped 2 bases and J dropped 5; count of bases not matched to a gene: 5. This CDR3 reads CASSPFPLAGDEQYF. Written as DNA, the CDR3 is TGTGCCAGCTCACCATTCCCACTAGCGGGAGACGAGCAGTACTTC.

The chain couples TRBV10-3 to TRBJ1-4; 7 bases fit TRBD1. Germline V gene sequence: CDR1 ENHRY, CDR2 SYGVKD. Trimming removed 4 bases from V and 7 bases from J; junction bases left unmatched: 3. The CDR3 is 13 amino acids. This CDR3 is CAISGTGVEKLFF. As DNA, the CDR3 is TGTGCCATCAGTGGGACAGGAGTTGAAAAACTGTTTTTT.

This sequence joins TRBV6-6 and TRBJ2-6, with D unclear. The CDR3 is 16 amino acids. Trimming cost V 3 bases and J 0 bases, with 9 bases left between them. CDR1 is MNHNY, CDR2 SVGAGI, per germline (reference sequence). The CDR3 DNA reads TGTGCCAGCAGTTATCCCGTCCTCTCTGGGGCCAACGTCCTGACTTTC. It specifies CASSYPVLSGANVLTF.

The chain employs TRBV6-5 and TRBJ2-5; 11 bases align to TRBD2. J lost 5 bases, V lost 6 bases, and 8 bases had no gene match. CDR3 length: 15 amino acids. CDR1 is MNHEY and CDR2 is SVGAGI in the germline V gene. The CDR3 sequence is CASSVSGRAGETQYF. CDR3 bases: TGTGCCAGCAGCGTTAGCGGGAGGGCCGGTGAGACCCAGTACTTC.

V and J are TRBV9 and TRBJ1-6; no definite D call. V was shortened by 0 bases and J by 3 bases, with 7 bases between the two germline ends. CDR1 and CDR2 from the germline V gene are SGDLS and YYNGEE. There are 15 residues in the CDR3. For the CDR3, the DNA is TGTGCCAGCAGCGTAGTGGCCGACTATAATTCACCCCTCCACTTT. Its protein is CASSVVADYNSPLHF.

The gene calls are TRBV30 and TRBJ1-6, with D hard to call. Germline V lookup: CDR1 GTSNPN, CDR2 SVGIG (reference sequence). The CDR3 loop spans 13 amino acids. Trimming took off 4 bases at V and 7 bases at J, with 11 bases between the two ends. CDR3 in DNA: TGTGCCTGGACCGCTAGCCCCAATTCACCCCTCCACTTT. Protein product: CAWTASPNSPLHF.